The 3 T cell receptor beta chains below come from one sample, sequenced in a study of blood T cell repertoires in COVID-19. Clones were read by immunoSEQ multiplex PCR, and TCRdb kept only the in-frame ones, dropping some. Here the sample spans roughly 330,000 clones, approximately 88% being singletons. The specimen sequenced was peripheral blood. These receptors were obtained from a man aged 18 to 29 who had recovered from COVID-19.

The chain links TRBV5-1 to TRBJ1-1, with a weak D call TRBD1 (5 bases). CDR1 SGHRS and CDR2 YFSETQ come from the germline V gene. This CDR3 has 13 amino acids. Trimming left V 3 bases short and J 1 base short, with 7 bases between. Here the CDR3 reads CASSYGQNTEAFF. The CDR3 coding sequence is TGCGCCAGCAGCTATGGACAGAACACTGAAGCTTTCTTT.

A note on this clone: The same CDR3 arises from other DNA sequences in this sample as well. This sequence joins TRBV5-6 and TRBJ1-6; TRBD1 might be the D (5 bases). Germline V gene data show CDR1 as SGHDT and CDR2 as YYEEEE. The CDR3 totals 14 residues. Trimming removed 1 base from V and 8 bases from J, with 10 bases in between. CDR3 coding DNA: TGTGCCAGCAGCTTGTGGGCAGGGTATTCACCCCTCCACTTT. As protein: CASSLWAGYSPLHF. The whole variable domain, remainder taken from reference TRBV5-6 and TRBJ1-6, is DAGVTQSPTHLIKTRGQQVTLRCSPKSGHDTVSWYQQALGQGPQFIFQYYEEEERQRGNFPDRFSGHQFPNYSSELNVNALLLGDSALYLCASSLWAGYSPLHFGNGTRLTVT.

The rearrangement uses TRBV5-6 and TRBJ1-2; D remains ambiguous. This CDR3 has 14 residues. The ends were cut back, 7 bases at V and 8 bases at J, with 21 bases in the middle. In germline, CDR1 is SGHDT, CDR2 YYEEEE. For the CDR3, the DNA is TGTGCCAGCGATGACTACCAGTCCGAGCGGGGCTACACCTTC. Translating it yields CASDDYQSERGYTF. The full variable domain, rest sourced from reference TRBV5-6 and TRBJ1-2, is DAGVTQSPTHLIKTRGQQVTLRCSPKSGHDTVSWYQQALGQGPQFIFQYYEEEERQRGNFPDRFSGHQFPNYSSELNVNALLLGDSALYLCASDDYQSERGYTFGSGTRLTVV.